The T cell receptor (beta chain) under discussion was sequenced for a study of T cell changes during pregnancy in multiple sclerosis. With 3 bases removed from V and 0 bases from J, the gap between germline ends came to 9 bases. The CDR3 extends over 15 amino acids. Germline V gives CDR1 KGHSH, CDR2 LQKENI. Data came from immunoSEQ multiplex PCR; TCRdb stores just in-frame clones and leaves some out. The sample has fewer than 90,000 clones, roughly 93% seen once. The TCR originated in a female donor in good health, enrolled as a control in a pregnancy study. The starting material was peripheral blood, obtained in the third trimester of pregnancy. The rearrangement links TRBV18 to TRBJ1-3; the D gene is possibly TRBD1 (6 bases). In DNA form, the CDR3 reads TGTGCCAGCTCACCGGGACATAGCTCTGGAAACACCATATATTTT. It translates to CASSPGHSSGNTIYF.